Presented here are 20 T cell receptor beta chains from one specimen sequenced in a study of Ad26.COV2.S vaccination and SARS-CoV-2 variants. Treatment indicated: 15 to 20 received Ad26.COV2.S at low or high dose, single or two shots; about 5 received placebo; per-sample allocation not given. Specimens were obtained on day 63 following the first vaccine or placebo injection. Assay used: immunoSEQ multiplex PCR; TCRdb lists only in-frame clones, some missing. The repertoire holds over 400,000 clones, with 80% to 95% as singletons. Sequenced material: peripheral blood, taken in a trial of Ad26.COV2.S vaccine versus placebo. All receptors come from a person between 18 and 60 years old who received the Ad26.COV2.S COVID-19 vaccine or a placebo.

The genes are TRBV9 and TRBJ2-2, with D possibly being TRBD1 (6 bases). The CDR3 has 15 residues. Germline lookup yields CDR1 SGDLS and CDR2 YYNGEE. The ends were cut back, 4 bases at V and 2 bases at J, with 12 bases in the middle. The CDR3 reads CASSSRTANTGELFF. As DNA, the CDR3 is TGTGCCAGCAGCTCAAGGACAGCCAACACCGGGGAGCTGTTTTTT.

The rearrangement links TRBV3-1 (or the pseudogene TRBV3-2) to TRBJ2-2, with unresolved D. CDR1 and CDR2 from the germline V gene are LGHDT and YNNKEL (reference sequence). CDR3 size: 16 residues. V was shortened by 1 base and J by 4 bases, with 13 bases between the two germline ends. The CDR3 reads CASSQGTPRGTGELFF. The CDR3 bases are TGTGCCAGCAGCCAAGGGACCCCTAGAGGCACCGGGGAGCTGTTTTTT.

The CDR3 here is CASSLNRDNYGYTF. For the CDR3, the DNA is TGTGCCAGCAGCTTAAACAGGGATAACTATGGCTACACCTTC. V is TRBV7-2 and J is TRBJ1-2, with a tentative D call TRBD1 (6 bases). Trimming removed 2 bases from V and 1 base from J, with 8 bases in between. Germline V gene sequence: CDR1 SGHTA, CDR2 FQGNSA. CDR3 length: 14 residues.

V usage is TRBV11-2 and J usage is TRBJ2-3; D possibly corresponds to TRBD2 (6 bases). Trimming shortened V by 1 base and J by 0 bases, and 11 bases separated the two germline ends. Germline CDR1 reads SGHAT; CDR2 reads FQNNGV. The CDR3 extends over 16 amino acids. CDR3 region: CASSLVGGLSTDTQYF. The CDR3 DNA reads TGTGCCAGCAGCTTAGTCGGGGGTTTAAGCACAGATACGCAGTATTTT.

V gene TRBV5-1 combines with J gene TRBJ1-2; TRBD1 is a possible D gene (5 bases). This CDR3 contains 12 residues. V was pared by 4 bases and J by 10 bases, with 14 bases between. CDR1 and CDR2 from the germline V gene are SGHRS and YFSETQ. The CDR3 DNA follows: TGCGCCAGCAGCATTACAGGTGTTAACTACACCTTC. This encodes CASSITGVNYTF.

The chain couples TRBV9 to TRBJ2-1; 7 bases align to TRBD1. V was clipped by 6 bases and J by 7 bases; unmatched bases: 10. In germline, CDR1 is SGDLS, CDR2 YYNGEE. The CDR3 is made up of 14 amino acids. The CDR3 sequence: CASTRGGNGNEQFF. The CDR3 DNA reads as TGTGCCAGCACTCGAGGGGGCAATGGGAATGAGCAGTTCTTC.

Comment on this clone: One end of the junction is discordant with germline, which a read error may explain. The chain links TRBV7-7 to TRBJ2-7; 7 nucleotides agree with TRBD1. The germline V gene has CDR1 SSHAT and CDR2 FNYEAQ (reference sequence). The CDR3 runs to 13 residues. The CDR3 coding sequence is TGTGCTAGCAGCATAGACAGGGCCCACGAGCAGTACTTC. It yields the protein CASSIDRAHEQYF.

With regard to this clone: In the same sample, other DNA sequences code for this CDR3. The gene calls are TRBV19 and TRBJ1-1; no reliable D call. This CDR3 is built from 13 residues. The V end was cut by 3 bases, the J end by 4 bases, with 9 bases between. Germline loops: CDR1 LNHDA, CDR2 SQIVND (reference sequence). CDR3 DNA sequence: TGTGCCAGTAGTATTGGAACGGGCACTGAAGCTTTCTTT. It translates to CASSIGTGTEAFF.

This rearrangement joins TRBV7-2 to TRBJ2-4; 10 bases align to TRBD2. J was trimmed by 7 bases and V by 5 bases; bases with no gene match: 5. CDR1 is SGHTA and CDR2 is FQGNSA in the germline V gene. The CDR3 is made up of 14 amino acids. This CDR3 is CASSPGTSVNIQYF. The CDR3 bases are TGTGCCAGCAGCCCCGGGACTAGCGTGAACATTCAGTACTTC. Looking up the rest from reference TRBV7-2 and TRBJ2-4 gives the full variable domain: GAGVSQSPSNKVTEKGKDVELRCDPISGHTALYWYRQSLGQGLEFLIYFQGNSAPDKSGLPSDRFSAERTGGSVSTLTIQRTQQEDSAVYLCASSPGTSVNIQYFGAGTRLSVL.

This clone has only one observation. The chain combines TRBV30 with TRBJ2-1; perhaps TRBD1 as D (6 bases). In germline, CDR1 is GTSNPN, CDR2 SVGIG (reference sequence). This CDR3 is 12 amino acids long. The germline V and J ends were trimmed by 3 bases and 13 bases, with 16 bases remaining between them. DNA of the CDR3: TGTGCCTGGAGGGACAGCGGCGCCACACAGTTCTTC. Amino acid sequence: CAWRDSGATQFF.

The chain couples TRBV7-2 to TRBJ1-2, with 10 bases lining up with TRBD1. CDR3 length: 14 amino acids. After removal of 5 bases from V and 8 bases from J, the junction contained 8 bases not matched to a gene. Germline CDR1 SGHTA, CDR2 FQGNSA. The CDR3 DNA reads as TGTGCCAGCAGCCCTGGGACAGGGGTATCGGGCTACACCTTC. It is translated as CASSPGTGVSGYTF.

The chain links TRBV14 to TRBJ2-3; no definite D call. The CDR3 extends over 16 amino acids. Germline loops: CDR1 SGHDN, CDR2 FVKESK. Trimming left V 0 bases short and J 4 bases short, with 14 bases between. The chain's CDR3 is CASSQDLGSIADTQYF. The CDR3 DNA reads as TGTGCCAGCAGCCAAGATCTTGGGTCCATCGCAGATACGCAGTATTTT.

The rearrangement links TRBV5-6 to TRBJ2-5; 9 positions match TRBD1. J gave up 5 bases and V 6 bases, and 8 bases lay outside the gene matches. This CDR3 has 14 residues. CDR1 SGHDT and CDR2 YYEEEE come from the germline V gene. CDR3 nucleotides: TGTGCCAGCATTCCTACAGGGGGCACGGAGACCCAGTACTTC. Its translation: CASIPTGGTETQYF.

This clone occurred once. The J gene is TRBJ1-6, the V gene TRBV4-1; TRBD1 aligns across 9 bases. The CDR3 totals 15 residues. The V segment lost 4 bases and the J segment 10 bases; nucleotides outside the gene matches: 8. From germline, CDR1 is MGHRA and CDR2 YSYEKL. CDR3 region: CASSLGTGKGSPLHF. CDR3 DNA: TGCGCCAGCAGCCTGGGGACAGGGAAGGGATCACCCCTCCACTTT.

This chain joins TRBV27 and TRBJ2-1; D is ambiguous. V lost 4 bases and J lost 4, with 8 bases in between. The CDR3 contains 13 residues. Germline CDR1 reads MNHEY; CDR2 reads SMNVEV (reference sequence). The chain's CDR3 is CASSSGPYNEQFF. CDR3 bases: TGTGCCAGCAGTTCTGGACCATACAATGAGCAGTTCTTC.

The V and J genes are TRBV5-5 and TRBJ2-7; D may be TRBD1 or TRBD2 (5 bases each). The V and J ends lost 4 bases and 1 base respectively, with 15 bases between them. The CDR3 is made up of 15 amino acids. The V gene's germline CDR1 is SGHKS and CDR2 YYEKEE (reference sequence). The CDR3 DNA follows: TGTGCCAGCAGCCTCAATCCGGGGCCATCCTACGAGCAGTACTTC. Its protein is CASSLNPGPSYEQYF.

This chain links TRBV4-1 with TRBJ1-1, with no clear D. The germline CDR1 and CDR2 sequences are MGHRA and YSYEKL. Trimming pared 2 bases from V and 1 base from J, leaving 29 bases between. The CDR3 length is 21 residues. CDR3 in DNA: TGCGCCAGCAGCCAACTTGTGTCCGCAAACGCCCCGGGGTCTAAGAACACTGAAGCTTTCTTT. Translation gives CASSQLVSANAPGSKNTEAFF.

The chain joins TRBV7-2 to TRBJ1-2; 8 bases match TRBD1. The V and J ends lost 5 bases and 2 bases, in that order; junction bases with no gene match: 4. CDR1 and CDR2 (germline): SGHTA, FQGNSA. This CDR3 spans 14 amino acids. This CDR3 is CASSIWDRNYGYTF. The CDR3 DNA reads TGTGCCAGCAGCATATGGGACAGGAACTATGGCTACACCTTC.

V is TRBV6-2 or TRBV6-3 and J is TRBJ1-1; D may be TRBD1 (6 bases). Germline lookup yields CDR1 MNHEY and CDR2 SVGEGT. V lost 2 bases to trimming and J lost 5 bases, with 18 bases between them. The CDR3 contains 16 residues. CDR3 DNA sequence: TGTGCCAGCAGTTACGTGGGGGCATCACGATGGACTGAAGCTTTCTTT. This sequence encodes CASSYVGASRWTEAFF.

This clone was detected once. This chain connects TRBV7-2 to TRBJ1-1, with D perhaps TRBD1 (5 bases). Germline values: CDR1 SGHTA, CDR2 FQGNSA. CDR3 length: 14 residues. Trimming cost V 5 bases and J 9 bases, with 19 bases left between them. The DNA of the CDR3 is TGTGCCAGCAGCCCTACCCGAGGGGCAGCCCAAGCTTTCTTT. Translating it yields CASSPTRGAAQAFF.